This TCR beta chain was identified in a study of CD8 T cells in Susac syndrome. After extraction with the RNeasy kit, about 0.5 to 1 ug of the RNA was reverse transcribed using random hexamers. An immunoSEQ multiplex PCR generated amplified TCR beta CDR3 products spanning 54 Vbeta and 13 Jbeta. MiXCR was run by TCRdb on the immunoSEQ multiplex PCR reads, yielding one entry per CDR3 protein. This repertoire shows about 200,000 distinct CDR3 sequences, nearly 95% found once; its top ten account for roughly 0.094%. Germline CDR1 and CDR2: SGHTA and FQGNSA. This CDR3 is built from 16 residues. The ends were cut back, 6 bases at V and 5 bases at J, with 20 bases in the middle. Bulk CD8+ and CD4+ cells came from magnetic negative isolation; CD8+ TEMRA by FACS.

J is TRBJ1-5 and V is TRBV7-2, with D hard to call. Sequencing input: CD4+ T cells from PBMCs. The clonotype originates from a human donor with multiple sclerosis. CDR3 sequence (DNA): TGTGCCAGCAGATCAGTAGGTACCCGGCGGGATCAGCCCCAGCATTTT. It codes for CASRSVGTRRDQPQHF.